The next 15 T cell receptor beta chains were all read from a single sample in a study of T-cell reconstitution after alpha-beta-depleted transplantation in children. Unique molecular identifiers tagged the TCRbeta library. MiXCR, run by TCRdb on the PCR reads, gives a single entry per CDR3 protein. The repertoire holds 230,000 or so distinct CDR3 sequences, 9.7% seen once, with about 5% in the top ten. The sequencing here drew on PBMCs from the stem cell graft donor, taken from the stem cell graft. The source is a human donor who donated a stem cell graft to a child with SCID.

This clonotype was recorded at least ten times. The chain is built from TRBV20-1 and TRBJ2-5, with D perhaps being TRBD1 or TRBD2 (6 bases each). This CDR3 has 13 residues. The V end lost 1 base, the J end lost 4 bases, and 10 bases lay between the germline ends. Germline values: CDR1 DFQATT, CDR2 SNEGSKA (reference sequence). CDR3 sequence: CSARGGARETQYF. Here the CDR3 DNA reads TGCAGTGCTAGAGGGGGGGCGAGAGAGACCCAGTACTTC.

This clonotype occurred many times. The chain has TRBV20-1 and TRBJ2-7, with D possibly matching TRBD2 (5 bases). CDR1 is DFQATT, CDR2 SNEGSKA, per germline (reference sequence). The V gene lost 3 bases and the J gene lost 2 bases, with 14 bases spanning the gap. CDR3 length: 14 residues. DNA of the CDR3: TGCAGTGCTAGGAACCTAGACGGGGCCTACGAGCAGTACTTC. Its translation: CSARNLDGAYEQYF.

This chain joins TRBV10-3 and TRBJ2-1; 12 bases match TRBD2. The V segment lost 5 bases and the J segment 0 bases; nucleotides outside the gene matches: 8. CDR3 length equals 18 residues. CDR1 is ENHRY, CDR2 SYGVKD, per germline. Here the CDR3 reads CAISFGLAGMSSYNEQFF. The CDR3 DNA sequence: TGTGCCATCAGTTTTGGACTAGCGGGGATGAGCTCCTACAATGAGCAGTTCTTC.

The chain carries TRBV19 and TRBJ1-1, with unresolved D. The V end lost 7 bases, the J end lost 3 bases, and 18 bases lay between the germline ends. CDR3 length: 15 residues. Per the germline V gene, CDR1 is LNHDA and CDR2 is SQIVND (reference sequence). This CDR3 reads CASNQKRGGDTEAFF. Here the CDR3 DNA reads TGTGCCAGTAACCAAAAACGGGGAGGAGACACTGAAGCTTTCTTT.

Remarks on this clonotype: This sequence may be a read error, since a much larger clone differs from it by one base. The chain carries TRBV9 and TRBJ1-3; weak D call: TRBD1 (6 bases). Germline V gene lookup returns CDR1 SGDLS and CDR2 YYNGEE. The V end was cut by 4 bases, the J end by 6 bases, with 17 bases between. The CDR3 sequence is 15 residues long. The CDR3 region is CASSPRRDIANTIYF. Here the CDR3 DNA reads TGTGCCAGCAGCCCTCGTCGGGACATAGCAAACACCATATATTTT.

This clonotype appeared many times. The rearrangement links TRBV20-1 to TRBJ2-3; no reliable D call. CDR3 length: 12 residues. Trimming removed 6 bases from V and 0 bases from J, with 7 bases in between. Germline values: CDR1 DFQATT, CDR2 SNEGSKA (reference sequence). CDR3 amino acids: CSAPDSTDTQYF. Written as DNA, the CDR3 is TGCAGTGCACCGGACAGCACAGATACGCAGTATTTT.

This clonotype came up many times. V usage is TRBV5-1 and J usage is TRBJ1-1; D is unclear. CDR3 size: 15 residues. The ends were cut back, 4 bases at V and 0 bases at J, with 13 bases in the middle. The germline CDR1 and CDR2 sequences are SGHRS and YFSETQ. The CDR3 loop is CASSGSGLVNTEAFF. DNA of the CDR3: TGCGCCAGCAGCGGGAGCGGCCTCGTGAACACTGAAGCTTTCTTT.

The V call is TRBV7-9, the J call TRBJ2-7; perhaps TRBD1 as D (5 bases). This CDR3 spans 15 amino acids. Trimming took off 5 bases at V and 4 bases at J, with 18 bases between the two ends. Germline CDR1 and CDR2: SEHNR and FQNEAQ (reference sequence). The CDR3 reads CASSPPSRGWYEQYF. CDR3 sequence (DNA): TGTGCCAGCAGCCCCCCTAGTAGGGGCTGGTACGAGCAGTACTTC.

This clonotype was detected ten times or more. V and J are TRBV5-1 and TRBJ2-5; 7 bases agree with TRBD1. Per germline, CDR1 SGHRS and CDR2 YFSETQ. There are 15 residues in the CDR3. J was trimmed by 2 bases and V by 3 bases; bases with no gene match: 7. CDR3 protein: CASSSSEGAQETQYF. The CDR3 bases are TGCGCCAGCAGCTCCTCTGAGGGGGCTCAAGAGACCCAGTACTTC. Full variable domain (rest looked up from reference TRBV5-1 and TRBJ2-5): KAGVTQTPRYLIKTRGQQVTLSCSPISGHRSVSWYQQTPGQGLQFLFEYFSETQRNKGNFPGRFSGRQFSNSRSEMNVSTLELGDSALYLCASSSSEGAQETQYFGPGTRLLVL.

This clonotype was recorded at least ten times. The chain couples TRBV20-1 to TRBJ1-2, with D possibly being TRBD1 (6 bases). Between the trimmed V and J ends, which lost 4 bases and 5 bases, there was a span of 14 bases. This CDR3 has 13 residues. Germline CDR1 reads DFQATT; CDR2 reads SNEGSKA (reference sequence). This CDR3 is CSATDRPPYGYTF. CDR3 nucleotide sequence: TGCAGTGCTACAGACAGGCCCCCTTATGGCTACACCTTC.

The CDR3 protein is CSAAGPSPVAFF. In DNA form, the CDR3 reads TGCAGTGCTGCCGGGCCTTCTCCCGTAGCTTTCTTT. The chain recombines TRBV20-1 with TRBJ1-1; D is uncertain. V lost 5 bases and J lost 10, with 17 bases in between. The V gene's germline CDR1 is DFQATT and CDR2 SNEGSKA (reference sequence). This CDR3 has 12 amino acids.

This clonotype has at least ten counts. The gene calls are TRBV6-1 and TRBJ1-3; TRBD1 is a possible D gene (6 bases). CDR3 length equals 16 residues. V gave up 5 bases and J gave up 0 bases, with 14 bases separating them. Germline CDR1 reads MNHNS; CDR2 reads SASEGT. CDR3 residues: CASSPNRAISGNTIYF. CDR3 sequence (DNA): TGTGCCAGCAGTCCTAACAGGGCCATCTCTGGAAACACCATATATTTT.

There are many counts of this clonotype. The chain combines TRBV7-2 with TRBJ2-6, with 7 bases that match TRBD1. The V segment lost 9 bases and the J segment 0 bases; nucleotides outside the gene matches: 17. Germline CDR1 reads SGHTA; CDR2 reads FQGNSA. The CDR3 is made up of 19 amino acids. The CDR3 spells CASAHPGTASISGANVLTF. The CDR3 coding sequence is TGTGCCAGTGCCCACCCCGGGACAGCCTCAATCTCTGGGGCCAACGTCCTGACTTTC. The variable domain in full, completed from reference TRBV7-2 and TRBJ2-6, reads GAGVSQSPSNKVTEKGKDVELRCDPISGHTALYWYRQSLGQGLEFLIYFQGNSAPDKSGLPSDRFSAERTGGSVSTLTIQRTQQEDSAVYLCASAHPGTASISGANVLTFGAGSRLTVL.

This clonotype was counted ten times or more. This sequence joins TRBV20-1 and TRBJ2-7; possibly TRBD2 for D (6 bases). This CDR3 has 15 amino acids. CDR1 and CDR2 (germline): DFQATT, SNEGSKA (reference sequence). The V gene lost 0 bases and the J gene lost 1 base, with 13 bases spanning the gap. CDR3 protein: CSARETGTSSYEQYF. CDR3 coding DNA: TGCAGTGCTAGAGAAACCGGGACTTCATCCTACGAGCAGTACTTC.

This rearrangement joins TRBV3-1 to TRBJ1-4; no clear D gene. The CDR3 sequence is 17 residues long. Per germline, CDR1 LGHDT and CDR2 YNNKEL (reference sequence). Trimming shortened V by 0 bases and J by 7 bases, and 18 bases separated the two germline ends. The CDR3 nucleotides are TGTGCCAGCAGCCAAGATTCCGGCAGGACCCACGGTGAAAAACTGTTTTTT. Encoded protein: CASSQDSGRTHGEKLFF.